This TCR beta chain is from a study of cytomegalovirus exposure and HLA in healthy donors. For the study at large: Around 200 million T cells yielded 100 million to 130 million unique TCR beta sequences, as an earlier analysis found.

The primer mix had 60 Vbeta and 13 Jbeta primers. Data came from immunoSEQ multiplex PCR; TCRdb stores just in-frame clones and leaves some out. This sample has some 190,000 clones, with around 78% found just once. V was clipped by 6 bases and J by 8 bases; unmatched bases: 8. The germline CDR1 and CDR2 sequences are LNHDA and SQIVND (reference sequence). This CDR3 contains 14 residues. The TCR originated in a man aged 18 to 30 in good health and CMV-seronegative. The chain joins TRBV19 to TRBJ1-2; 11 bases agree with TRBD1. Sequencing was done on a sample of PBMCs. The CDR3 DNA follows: TGTGCCAGTAGCGCGGGACAGGGGGTAGGAGGCTACACCTTC. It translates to CASSAGQGVGGYTF.